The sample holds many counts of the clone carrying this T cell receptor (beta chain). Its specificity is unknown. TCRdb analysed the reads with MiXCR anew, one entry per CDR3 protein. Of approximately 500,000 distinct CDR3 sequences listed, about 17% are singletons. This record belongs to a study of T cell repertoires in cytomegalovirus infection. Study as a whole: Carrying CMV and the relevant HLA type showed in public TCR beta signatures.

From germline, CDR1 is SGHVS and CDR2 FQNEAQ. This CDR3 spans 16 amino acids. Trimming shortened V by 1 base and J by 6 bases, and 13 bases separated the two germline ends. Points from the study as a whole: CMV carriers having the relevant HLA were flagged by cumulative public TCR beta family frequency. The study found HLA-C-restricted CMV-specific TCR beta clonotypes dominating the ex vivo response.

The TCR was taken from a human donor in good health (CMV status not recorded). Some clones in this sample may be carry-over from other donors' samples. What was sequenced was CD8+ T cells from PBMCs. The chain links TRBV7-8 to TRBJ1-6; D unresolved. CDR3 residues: CASSLGFKAVNSPLHF. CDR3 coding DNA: TGTGCCAGCAGCTTAGGATTCAAGGCGGTTAATTCACCCCTCCACTTT.